Here is one T cell receptor beta chain with its context. This sample is part of a study of shared clonotypes between healthy human individuals. An assay was performed, and its level was deep. Replicate PCRs for sorted subsets used approximately 220 ng DNA; this equaled about 30,000 T cell genomes. The assay was immunoSEQ multiplex PCR, and TCRdb's table has in-frame clones only and misses some. The table has about 2 million clones, about 95% seen once. As defined, naive CD8 cells were CD45RO-negative and positively selected for CCR7, with terminally differentiated effector memory CD45RA+ cells excluded. The germline V gene has CDR1 SGHVS and CDR2 FQNEAQ. With V trimmed by 3 bases and J by 4 bases, 1 base remained unmatched. The CDR3 is 13 residues long.

Sequenced input: naive CD8+ T cells sorted from blood. This sequence was found in a man between 18 and 29 years old in good health. V is TRBV7-8 and J is TRBJ2-5; 8 bases agree with TRBD1. In DNA, the CDR3 is TGTGCCAGCAGCTTGACAGGGGTAGAGACCCAGTACTTC. Translation gives CASSLTGVETQYF.